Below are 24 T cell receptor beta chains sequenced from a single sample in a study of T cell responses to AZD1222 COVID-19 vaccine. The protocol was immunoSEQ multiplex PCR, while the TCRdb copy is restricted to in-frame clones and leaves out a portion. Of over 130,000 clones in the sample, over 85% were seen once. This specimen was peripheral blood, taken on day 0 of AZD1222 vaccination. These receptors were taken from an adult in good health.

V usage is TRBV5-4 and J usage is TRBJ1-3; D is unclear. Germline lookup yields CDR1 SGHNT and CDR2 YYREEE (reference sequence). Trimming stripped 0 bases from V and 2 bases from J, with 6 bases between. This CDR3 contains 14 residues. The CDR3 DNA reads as TGTGCCAGCAGCTTGGATCAGACTGGAAACACCATATATTTT. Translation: CASSLDQTGNTIYF.

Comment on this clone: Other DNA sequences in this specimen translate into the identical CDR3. This CDR3 is CASSLPPQETQYF. For the CDR3, the DNA is TGTGCCAGCAGCTTACCACCACAAGAGACCCAGTACTTC. The chain joins TRBV7-9 to TRBJ2-5, with D uncertain. This CDR3 spans 13 amino acids. The germline V gene has CDR1 SEHNR and CDR2 FQNEAQ (reference sequence). Between the trimmed V and J ends, which lost 2 bases and 2 bases, there was a span of 6 bases.

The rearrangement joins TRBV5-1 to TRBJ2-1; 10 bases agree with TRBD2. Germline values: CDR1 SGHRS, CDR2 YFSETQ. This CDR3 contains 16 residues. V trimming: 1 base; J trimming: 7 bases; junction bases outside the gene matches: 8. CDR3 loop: CASSLPSSGSSNEQFF. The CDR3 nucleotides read TGCGCCAGCAGCTTGCCCTCTAGCGGGAGTAGTAATGAGCAGTTCTTC.

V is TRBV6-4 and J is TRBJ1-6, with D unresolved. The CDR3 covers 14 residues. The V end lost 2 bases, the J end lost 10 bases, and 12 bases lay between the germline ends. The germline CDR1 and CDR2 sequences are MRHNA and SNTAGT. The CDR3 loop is CASSDRAGYSPLHF. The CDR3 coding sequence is TGTGCCAGCAGTGACCGGGCGGGGTACTCACCCCTCCACTTT.

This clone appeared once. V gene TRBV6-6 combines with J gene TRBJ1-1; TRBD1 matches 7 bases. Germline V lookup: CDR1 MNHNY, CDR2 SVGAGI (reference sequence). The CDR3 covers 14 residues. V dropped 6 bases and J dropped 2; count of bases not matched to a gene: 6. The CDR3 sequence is CASSTTGRNTEAFF. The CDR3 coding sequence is TGTGCCAGCAGCACGACAGGGCGAAACACTGAAGCTTTCTTT.

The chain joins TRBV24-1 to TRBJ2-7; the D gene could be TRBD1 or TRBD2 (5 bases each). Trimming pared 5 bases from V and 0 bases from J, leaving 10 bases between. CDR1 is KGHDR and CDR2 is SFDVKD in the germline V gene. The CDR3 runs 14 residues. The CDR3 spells CATSVAGSSYEQYF. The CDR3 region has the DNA TGTGCCACCAGTGTAGCAGGGAGCTCCTACGAGCAGTACTTC.

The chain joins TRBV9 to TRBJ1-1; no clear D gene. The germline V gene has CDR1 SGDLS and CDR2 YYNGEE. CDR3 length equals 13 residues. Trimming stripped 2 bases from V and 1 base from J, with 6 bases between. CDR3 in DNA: TGTGCCAGCAGCGTTTTATCGAACACTGAAGCTTTCTTT. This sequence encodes CASSVLSNTEAFF.

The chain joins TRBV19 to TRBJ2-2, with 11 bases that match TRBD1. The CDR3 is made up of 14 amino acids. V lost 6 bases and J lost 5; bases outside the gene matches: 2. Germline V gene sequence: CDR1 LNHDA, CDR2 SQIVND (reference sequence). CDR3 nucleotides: TGTGCCAGTAGGAGGGACAGGGGGACCGGGGAGCTGTTTTTT. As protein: CASRRDRGTGELFF. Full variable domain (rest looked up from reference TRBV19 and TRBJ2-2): DGGITQSPKYLFRKEGQNVTLSCEQNLNHDAMYWYRQDPGQGLRLIYYSQIVNDFQKGDIAEGYSVSREKKESFPLTVTSAQKNPTAFYLCASRRDRGTGELFFGEGSRLTVL.

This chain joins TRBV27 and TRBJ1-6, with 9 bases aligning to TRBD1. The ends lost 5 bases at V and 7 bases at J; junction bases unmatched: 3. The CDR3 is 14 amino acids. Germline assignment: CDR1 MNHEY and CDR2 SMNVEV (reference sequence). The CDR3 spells CASSPGTGNSPLHF. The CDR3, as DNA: TGTGCCAGCAGTCCCGGGACAGGGAATTCACCCCTCCACTTT.

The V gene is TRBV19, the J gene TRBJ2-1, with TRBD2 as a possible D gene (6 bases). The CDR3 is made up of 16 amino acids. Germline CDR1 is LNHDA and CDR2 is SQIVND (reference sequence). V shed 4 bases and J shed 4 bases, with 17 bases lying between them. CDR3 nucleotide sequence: TGTGCCAGTAGTACCCTCCTCGGGGGATCATACAATGAGCAGTTCTTC. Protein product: CASSTLLGGSYNEQFF.

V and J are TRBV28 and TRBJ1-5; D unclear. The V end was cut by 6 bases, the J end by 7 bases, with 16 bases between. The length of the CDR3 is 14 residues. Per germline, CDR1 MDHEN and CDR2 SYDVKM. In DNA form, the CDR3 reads TGTGCCAGCAGCCTTCATGGGCTTGGGCAGCCCCAGCATTTT. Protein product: CASSLHGLGQPQHF.

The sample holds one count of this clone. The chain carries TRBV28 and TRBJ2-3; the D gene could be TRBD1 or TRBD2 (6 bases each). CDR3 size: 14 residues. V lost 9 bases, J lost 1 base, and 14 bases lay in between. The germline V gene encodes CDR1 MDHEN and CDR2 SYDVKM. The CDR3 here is CASTAGEGTDTQYF. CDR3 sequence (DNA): TGTGCCAGTACCGCAGGGGAGGGCACAGATACGCAGTATTTT. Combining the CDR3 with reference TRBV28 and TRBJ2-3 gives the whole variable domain DVKVTQSSRYLVKRTGEKVFLECVQDMDHENMFWYRQDPGLGLRLIYFSYDVKMKEKGDIPEGYSVSREKKERFSLILESASTNQTSMYLCASTAGEGTDTQYFGPGTRLTVL.

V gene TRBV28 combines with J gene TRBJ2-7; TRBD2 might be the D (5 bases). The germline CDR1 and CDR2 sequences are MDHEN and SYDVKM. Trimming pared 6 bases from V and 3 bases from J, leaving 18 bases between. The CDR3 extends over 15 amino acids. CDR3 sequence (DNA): TGTGCCAGCAGCCCTGGGAGCCCATTATACTACGAGCAGTACTTC. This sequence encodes CASSPGSPLYYEQYF.

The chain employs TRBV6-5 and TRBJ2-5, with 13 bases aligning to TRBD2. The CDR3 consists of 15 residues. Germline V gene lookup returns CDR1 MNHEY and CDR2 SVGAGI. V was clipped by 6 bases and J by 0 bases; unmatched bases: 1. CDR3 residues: CASSGTSGNQETQYF. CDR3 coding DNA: TGTGCCAGCAGCGGGACTAGCGGGAACCAAGAGACCCAGTACTTC.

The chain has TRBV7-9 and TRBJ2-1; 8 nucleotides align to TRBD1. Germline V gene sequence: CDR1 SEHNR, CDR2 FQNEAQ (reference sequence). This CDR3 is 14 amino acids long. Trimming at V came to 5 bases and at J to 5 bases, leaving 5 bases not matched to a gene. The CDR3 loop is CASSPGTGHNEQFF. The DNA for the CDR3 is TGTGCCAGCAGCCCCGGGACAGGACACAATGAGCAGTTCTTC.

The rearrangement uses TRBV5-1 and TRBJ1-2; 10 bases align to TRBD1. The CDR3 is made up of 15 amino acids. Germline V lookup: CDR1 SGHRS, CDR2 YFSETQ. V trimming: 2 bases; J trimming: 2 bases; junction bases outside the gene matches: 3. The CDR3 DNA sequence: TGCGCCAGCAGCTTACCGGGACAGGGGAACTATGGCTACACCTTC. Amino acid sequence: CASSLPGQGNYGYTF. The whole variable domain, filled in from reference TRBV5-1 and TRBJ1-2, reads KAGVTQTPRYLIKTRGQQVTLSCSPISGHRSVSWYQQTPGQGLQFLFEYFSETQRNKGNFPGRFSGRQFSNSRSEMNVSTLELGDSALYLCASSLPGQGNYGYTFGSGTRLTVV.

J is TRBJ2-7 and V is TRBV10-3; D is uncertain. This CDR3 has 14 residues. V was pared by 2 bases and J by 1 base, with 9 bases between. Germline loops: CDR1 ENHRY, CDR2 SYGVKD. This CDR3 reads CAISEATDSYEQYF. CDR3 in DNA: TGTGCCATCAGTGAGGCGACGGATTCCTACGAGCAGTACTTC.

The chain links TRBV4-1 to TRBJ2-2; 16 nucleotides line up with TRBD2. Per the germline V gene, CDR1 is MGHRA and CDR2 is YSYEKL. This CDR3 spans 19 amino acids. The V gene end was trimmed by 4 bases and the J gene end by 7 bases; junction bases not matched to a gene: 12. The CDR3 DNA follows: TGCGCCAGCAGCCCGGGACTAGCGGGGGGGCGAGCTGTGGGCGGGGAGCTGTTTTTT. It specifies CASSPGLAGGRAVGGELFF.

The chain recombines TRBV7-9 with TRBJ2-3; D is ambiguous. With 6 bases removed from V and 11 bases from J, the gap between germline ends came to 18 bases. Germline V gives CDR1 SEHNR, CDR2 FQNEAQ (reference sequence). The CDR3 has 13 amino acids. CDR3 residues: CASSYGGVAEQYF. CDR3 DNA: TGTGCCAGCAGTTACGGTGGTGTGGCAGAGCAGTATTTT. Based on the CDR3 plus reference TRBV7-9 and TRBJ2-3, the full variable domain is DTGVSQNPRHKITKRGQNVTFRCDPISEHNRLYWYRQTLGQGPEFLTYFQNEAQLEKSRLLSDRFSAERPKGSFSTLEIQRTEQGDSAMYLCASSYGGVAEQYFGPGTRLTVL.

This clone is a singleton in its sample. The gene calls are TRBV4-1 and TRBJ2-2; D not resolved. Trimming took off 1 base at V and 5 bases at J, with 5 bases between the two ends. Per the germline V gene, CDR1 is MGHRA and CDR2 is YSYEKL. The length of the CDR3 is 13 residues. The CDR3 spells CASSQGSTGELFF. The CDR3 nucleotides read TGCGCCAGCAGCCAAGGGTCTACCGGGGAGCTGTTTTTT.

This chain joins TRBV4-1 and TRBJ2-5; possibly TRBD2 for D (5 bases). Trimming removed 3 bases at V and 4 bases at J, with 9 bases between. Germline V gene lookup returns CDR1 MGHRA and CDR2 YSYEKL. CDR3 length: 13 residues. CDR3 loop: CASSQGVRETQYF. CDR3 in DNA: TGCGCCAGCAGCCAGGGAGTGAGAGAGACCCAGTACTTC.

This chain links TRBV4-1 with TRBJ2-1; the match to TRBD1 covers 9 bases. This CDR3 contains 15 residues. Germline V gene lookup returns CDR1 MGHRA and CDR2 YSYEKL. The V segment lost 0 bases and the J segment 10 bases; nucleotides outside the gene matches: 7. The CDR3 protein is CASSQEGTGLWEQFF. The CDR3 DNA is TGCGCCAGCAGCCAAGAGGGGACAGGGTTATGGGAGCAGTTCTTC.

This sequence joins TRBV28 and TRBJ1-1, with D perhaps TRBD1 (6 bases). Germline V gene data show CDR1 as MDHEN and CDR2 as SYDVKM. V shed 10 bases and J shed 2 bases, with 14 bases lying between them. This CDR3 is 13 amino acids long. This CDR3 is CATLAGVNTEAFF. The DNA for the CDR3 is TGTGCCACCTTGGCAGGGGTTAACACTGAAGCTTTCTTT.

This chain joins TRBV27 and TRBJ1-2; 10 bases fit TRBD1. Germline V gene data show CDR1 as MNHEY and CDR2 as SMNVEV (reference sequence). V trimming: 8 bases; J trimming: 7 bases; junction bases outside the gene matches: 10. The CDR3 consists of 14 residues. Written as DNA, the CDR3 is TGTGCCAGCTCGGAAGACAGGGGGCTCGGTGGCTACACCTTC. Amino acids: CASSEDRGLGGYTF.